This TCR beta chain came from a study of blood T cell repertoires in COVID-19. Study summary: Specimens from acute and convalescent COVID-19 originated in the United States, Italy and Spain.

This CDR3 has 13 residues. V dropped 4 bases and J dropped 7; count of bases not matched to a gene: 5. The germline gives CDR1 SGHTA, CDR2 FQGTGA. Per the original data handling: Amplification with reference gene primers provided the estimates of nucleated cell counts. Here immunoSEQ multiplex PCR was the method, and the copy in TCRdb shows in-frame clones only, minus some. V, J and clone size were drawn from that table, and D and trimming were deduced from the DNA. Among about 130,000 clones, approximately 81% were seen once, and the ten largest hold around 5.9%. This clonotype was obtained from a man in his sixties with acute or convalescent COVID-19. This rearrangement joins TRBV7-3 to TRBJ1-1; 8 nucleotides match TRBD1. Sequencing used peripheral blood. CDR3 protein: CASSSTTGGEAFF. The CDR3 nucleotides are TGTGCCAGCAGCTCCACCACAGGGGGTGAAGCTTTCTTT.